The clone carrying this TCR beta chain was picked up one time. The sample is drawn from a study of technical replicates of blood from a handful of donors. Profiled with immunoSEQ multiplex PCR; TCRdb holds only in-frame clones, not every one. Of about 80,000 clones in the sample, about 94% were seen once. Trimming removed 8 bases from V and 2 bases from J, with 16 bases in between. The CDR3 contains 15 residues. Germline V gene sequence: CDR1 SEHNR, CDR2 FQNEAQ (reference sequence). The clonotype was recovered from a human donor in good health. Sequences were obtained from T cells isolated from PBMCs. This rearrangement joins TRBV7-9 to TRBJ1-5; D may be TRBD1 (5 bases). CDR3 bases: TGTGCCAGCTCTAAGGCAGGGTCGGGCAATCAGCCCCAGCATTTT. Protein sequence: CASSKAGSGNQPQHF.